This T cell receptor (beta chain) was identified during a study of T cells in Graves' hyperthyroidism and ophthalmopathy. Broader study findings: Stable hyperthyroidism was told apart from ophthalmopathy by a model built on 13 V-J features. Appearing also in blood were most of the thyroid clonotypes expanded above 0.001.

Newly diagnosed hyperthyroidism, duration under 2 months, in patients aged 18 to 65. In regard to this clonotype: The antigen is undetermined.

The CDR3 extends over 15 amino acids. Germline CDR1 reads GTSNPN; CDR2 reads SVGIG (reference sequence). V trimming: 3 bases; J trimming: 0 bases; junction bases outside the gene matches: 7. Amplified TCR beta CDR3 regions derived from RNA transcripts. RT-PCR in the first round (using the HTBI primer set) targeted the TCR CDR3. MiXCR, applied by TCRdb to the multiplex PCR reads, yields one record per CDR3 protein. The table lists about 610,000 distinct CDR3 sequences, around 45% of them singletons. The clonotype comes from a woman between 18 and 29 years old with Graves' hyperthyroidism. Sequencing was carried out using peripheral blood or thyroid tissue (not recorded which). The rearrangement uses TRBV30 and TRBJ1-1; 7 nucleotides agree with TRBD1. This CDR3 is CAWSPYRGLNTEAFF. The DNA of the CDR3 is TGTGCCTGGAGCCCATACAGGGGATTGAACACTGAAGCTTTCTTT.